This TCR beta chain was found in a study of tumor-infiltrating lymphocytes in oesophageal squamous cell carcinoma. TCRdb ran MiXCR on the PCR reads and lists one entry per CDR3 protein. The sample gives over 20,000 distinct CDR3 sequences, approximately 38% of which show up once; around two fifths is in the top ten. V lost 8 bases and J lost 7, with 10 bases in between. The CDR3 consists of 11 residues. The germline V gene has CDR1 SGHTA and CDR2 FQGTGA. The clonotype was recovered from a male donor with esophageal squamous cell carcinoma. The V gene is TRBV7-3, the J gene TRBJ2-3; TRBD1 might be the D (6 bases). The specimen was esophageal tumor tissue. For the CDR3, the DNA is TGTGCCAGCGCGCAGGGGTATACGCAGTATTTT. Residues: CASAQGYTQYF.